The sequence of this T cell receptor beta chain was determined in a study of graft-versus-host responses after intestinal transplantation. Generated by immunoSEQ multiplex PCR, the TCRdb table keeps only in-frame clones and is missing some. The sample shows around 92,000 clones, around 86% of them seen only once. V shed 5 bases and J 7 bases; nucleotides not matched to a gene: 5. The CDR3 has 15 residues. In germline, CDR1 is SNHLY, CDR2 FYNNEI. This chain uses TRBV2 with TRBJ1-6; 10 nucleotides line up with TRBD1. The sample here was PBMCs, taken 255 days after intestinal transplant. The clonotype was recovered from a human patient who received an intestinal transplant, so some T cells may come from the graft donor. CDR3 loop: CASSPRTGGNSPLHF. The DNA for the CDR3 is TGTGCCAGCAGTCCCCGGACAGGGGGGAATTCACCCCTCCACTTT.